This T cell receptor (beta chain) stems from a study of beta chain features in type 1 diabetes. Overall study: Patients shared similar age, gender and cell yields with healthy donors.

The collection from each donor was one heparinised blood draw averaging roughly 0.11 L. Whole-study results and caveats: The VDJ junctions of type 1 diabetes patients carried fewer insertions and more deletions. A greater similarity of naive, central memory and Treg TCRB repertoires was seen among patients than among healthy donors. For Type 1 diabetes patients, all four CD4+ subsets carried TCRB CDR3s that were moderately but significantly shorter.

The authors reverse transcribed all of the isolated RNA, so sequencing captured expressed TCRB transcripts. TCRdb's table, derived via immunoSEQ multiplex PCR, lists solely in-frame clones and lacks some. The sample lists roughly 290,000 clones; 15% were seen once. V lost 0 bases and J lost 7, with 15 bases in between. Germline V gene lookup returns CDR1 LNHNV and CDR2 YYDKDF (reference sequence). The CDR3 runs to 15 residues. Points on this clone: Its antigen is unknown.

The clonotype was recovered from a man younger than 30 with type 1 diabetes. Sample: naive CD4+ T cells from blood. The rearrangement links TRBV15 to TRBJ1-2, with D uncertain. The DNA for the CDR3 is TGTGCCACCAGCAGAGATCGTGTCAGGAAAAGTGGCTACACCTTC. Translation gives CATSRDRVRKSGYTF.